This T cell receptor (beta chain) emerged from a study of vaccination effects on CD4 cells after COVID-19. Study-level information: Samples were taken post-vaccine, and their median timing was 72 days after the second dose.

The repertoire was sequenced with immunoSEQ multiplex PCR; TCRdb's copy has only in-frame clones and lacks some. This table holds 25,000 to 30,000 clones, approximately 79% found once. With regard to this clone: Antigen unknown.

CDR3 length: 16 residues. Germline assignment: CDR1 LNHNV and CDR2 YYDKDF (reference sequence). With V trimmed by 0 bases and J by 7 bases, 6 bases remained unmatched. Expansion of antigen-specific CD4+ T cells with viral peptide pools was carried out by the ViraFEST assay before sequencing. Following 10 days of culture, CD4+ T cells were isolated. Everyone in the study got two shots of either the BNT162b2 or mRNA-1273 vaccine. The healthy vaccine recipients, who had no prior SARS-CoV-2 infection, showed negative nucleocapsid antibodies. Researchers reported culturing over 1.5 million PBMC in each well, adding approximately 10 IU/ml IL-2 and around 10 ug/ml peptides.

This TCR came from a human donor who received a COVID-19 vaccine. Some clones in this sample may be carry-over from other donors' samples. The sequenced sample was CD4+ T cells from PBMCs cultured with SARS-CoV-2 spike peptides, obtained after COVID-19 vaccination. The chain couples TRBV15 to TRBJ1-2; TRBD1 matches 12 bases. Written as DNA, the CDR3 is TGTGCCACCAGCAGAGATCCCGGGACAGGGGGCGGTGGCTACACCTTC. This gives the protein CATSRDPGTGGGGYTF.